Reported below is one TCR beta chain. This CDR3 is built from 14 residues. Germline CDR1 is MGHRA and CDR2 is YSYEKL. V was clipped by 1 base and J by 7 bases, with 14 bases between them. TCRdb ran MiXCR on the 5' RACE reads and lists one entry per CDR3 protein. The table has a few hundred thousand distinct CDR3 sequences, roughly 18% seen once. These data originate in a study of identical twins. The specimen sequenced was naive T cells sorted from blood. This chain links TRBV4-1 with TRBJ2-7; D remains ambiguous. The origin of this receptor is a man in his forties or fifties in good health. CDR3 region: CASSQVNVAREQYF. DNA for the CDR3: TGCGCCAGCAGCCAAGTGAATGTAGCCCGAGAGCAGTACTTC.